These 20 T cell receptor beta chains originate from one sample sequenced in a study of T cell clonality in common variable immunodeficiency. TCRdb's copy holds only in-frame clones and misses some; the assay was immunoSEQ multiplex PCR. Observed are about 52,000 clones, no singletons, with the top ten taking roughly 5.9%. Input material: peripheral blood mononuclear cells. These receptors came from a person between 18 and 75 years old in good health.

Many counts were recorded for this clone. The read halts 3 residues ahead of the CDR3 end, with the missing end drawn from the germline J gene. The chain recombines TRBV7-9 with TRBJ1-2, with unresolved D. Trimming cost V 0 bases and J 4 bases, with 6 bases left between them. The CDR3 is made up of 13 amino acids. Germline loops: CDR1 SEHNR, CDR2 FQNEAQ (reference sequence). The CDR3 here is CASSLAALYGYTF. The CDR3 bases that were read are TGTGCCAGCAGCTTAGCCGCGCTCTATGGC.

This clone was seen at least ten times. The read terminates 3 residues before the CDR3 end, so the remaining end is supplied by the germline J gene. This chain links TRBV6-1 with TRBJ1-1; D is possibly TRBD1 (5 bases). CDR1 MNHNS and CDR2 SASEGT come from the germline V gene. The CDR3 extends over 15 amino acids. The covered CDR3 bases are TGTGCCAGCAGTGAAGAGGCGGGGGGAGGGGTTCGA. It yields the protein CASSEEAGGGVR. In full, the CDR3 is CASSEEAGGGVRAFF.

This clone was seen ten or more times. The read ends 3 residues early relative to the CDR3; the germline J gene fills the gap. The J gene is TRBJ1-2, the V gene TRBV29-1, with 9 bases lining up with TRBD1. The CDR3 consists of 12 residues. CDR1 SQVTM and CDR2 ANQGSEA come from the germline V gene. V gave up 6 bases and J gave up 7 bases; unmatched junction bases: 6. The sequenced CDR3 bases are TGCAGCGTGGAACAGGGGGCAAGTGGC. Encoded protein: CSVEQGASG. The CDR3 as a whole reads CSVEQGASGYTF.

This clone turned up a few times. The read finishes 3 residues shy of the CDR3 end, and the germline J gene is used to complete it. The chain links TRBV19 to TRBJ1-2, with TRBD1 as a possible D gene (5 bases). Germline CDR1 and CDR2: LNHDA and SQIVND (reference sequence). The CDR3 has 15 residues. CDR3 in amino acids: CASTSGTSESSDYTF. The sequenced part of the CDR3 DNA is TGTGCCAGTACCTCCGGGACTAGCGAATCTAGTGAC.

This clone showed up many times. The CDR3 is cut off 3 residues early in the read; its end comes from the germline J gene. The chain uses TRBV6-2 or TRBV6-3 and TRBJ2-1; 8 bases agree with TRBD1. CDR3 length: 14 residues. CDR1 is MNHEY, CDR2 SVGEGT, per germline. The V segment lost 7 bases and the J segment 7 bases; nucleotides outside the gene matches: 9. The CDR3 DNA, read in part, is TGTGCCAGCATGCGGACAGGGTCTAGTAATGAG. Translation gives CASMRTGSSNE. The whole CDR3 protein is CASMRTGSSNEQFF.

There are many counts of this clone. The read ends 3 residues before the CDR3 terminus; that terminus is restored from the germline J gene. The chain is built from TRBV12-3 or TRBV12-4 and TRBJ2-2; maybe TRBD2 (6 bases). V was pared by 7 bases and J by 0 bases, with 12 bases between. This CDR3 region has 15 residues. CDR3 residues: CASNYGGANTGELFF. The sequenced part of the CDR3 DNA is TGTGCCAGCAATTACGGCGGGGCGAACACCGGGGAG.

This clone occurred many times. Coverage ceases 3 residues before the CDR3 finishes, and the germline J gene fills in the end. J is TRBJ2-5 and V is TRBV20-1; 10 bases align to TRBD1. V shed 1 base, J shed 5 bases, and the junction held 4 bases outside the gene matches. Germline assignment: CDR1 DFQATT and CDR2 SNEGSKA (reference sequence). The CDR3 runs 14 residues. The CDR3 is CSARADRGLETQYF. The DNA read from the CDR3 is TGCAGTGCTAGAGCCGACAGGGGGCTGGAGACC.

This clone was seen at least ten times. The sequenced fragment ends 3 residues before the CDR3 boundary, so the rest is inferred from the germline J gene. J is TRBJ1-2 and V is TRBV18; possible D gene TRBD1, 5 bases. CDR1 and CDR2 from the germline V gene are KGHSH and LQKENI. The germline V and J ends were trimmed by 2 bases and 3 bases, with 7 bases remaining between them. This CDR3 has 13 residues. The CDR3 loop is CASSPETDYGYTF. The CDR3 DNA, read in part, is TGTGCCAGCTCACCAGAGACAGACTATGGC.

This clone has ten or more counts. Coverage ceases 3 residues before the CDR3 finishes, and the germline J gene fills in the end. The chain couples TRBV20-1 to TRBJ2-1; unclear D gene. Germline CDR1 is DFQATT and CDR2 is SNEGSKA (reference sequence). V was shortened by 3 bases and J by 0 bases, with 9 bases between the two germline ends. CDR3 size: 14 residues. The CDR3 protein is CSASTPGSYNEQFF. The part of the CDR3 DNA that was read is TGCAGTGCTAGCACACCAGGCTCCTACAATGAG.

At least ten counts were recorded for this clone. The read finishes 3 residues shy of the CDR3 end, and the germline J gene is used to complete it. The rearrangement links TRBV7-9 to TRBJ2-5; D gene ambiguous. From germline, CDR1 is SEHNR and CDR2 FQNEAQ (reference sequence). With 1 base removed from V and 0 bases from J, the gap between germline ends came to 9 bases. This CDR3 spans 15 amino acids. CDR3 residues: CASSLGQKYQETQYF. The CDR3 bases that were read are TGTGCCAGCAGCTTAGGTCAGAAGTACCAAGAGACC.

This clone was observed at least ten times. The read ends 3 residues early relative to the CDR3; the germline J gene fills the gap. The rearrangement joins TRBV6-2 or TRBV6-3 to TRBJ1-1; 7 bases are shared with TRBD1. The CDR3 is 14 amino acids. The germline CDR1 and CDR2 sequences are MNHEY and SVGEGT. The CDR3 spells CASSYSETGDEAFF. Partial CDR3 DNA: TGTGCCAGCAGTTACTCGGAAACAGGGGACGAA.

This clone occurred many times. The read stops 3 residues short of the end of the CDR3; the missing end is completed from the germline J gene. The chain couples TRBV20-1 to TRBJ2-1, with D maybe TRBD2 (6 bases). With 4 bases removed from V and 3 bases from J, the gap between germline ends came to 10 bases. This CDR3 has 13 amino acids. Per the germline V gene, CDR1 is DFQATT and CDR2 is SNEGSKA (reference sequence). The sequenced CDR3 bases are TGCAGTGCTACTGGTAGCGGCTACAATGAG. Its translation: CSATGSGYNE. The whole CDR3 protein reads CSATGSGYNEQFF.

This clone was counted ten times or more. The read falls 3 residues short of the CDR3 end, and the missing part is taken from the germline J gene. The chain uses TRBV5-1 and TRBJ2-1; TRBD2 agrees at 11 bases. The V gene's germline CDR1 is SGHRS and CDR2 YFSETQ. This CDR3 has 15 residues. V was clipped by 0 bases and J by 8 bases; unmatched bases: 4. CDR3 DNA (partial): TGCGCCAGCAGCTTGGTAGCGGGAGGGCCTGATGAG. The encoded protein is CASSLVAGGPDE. The full-length CDR3 reads as CASSLVAGGPDEQFF.

This clone was seen ten or more times. The CDR3 end is not reached by the read, which stops 3 residues before it; the germline J gene fills it in. The chain links TRBV20-1 to TRBJ2-1; 8 bases fit TRBD2. V shed 4 bases, J shed 4 bases, and the junction held 9 bases outside the gene matches. The length of the CDR3 is 15 residues. In germline, CDR1 is DFQATT, CDR2 SNEGSKA (reference sequence). The chain's CDR3 is CSATPGSGSYNEQFF. The part of the CDR3 DNA that was read is TGCAGTGCTACCCCTGGCAGCGGGAGTTACAATGAG.

In this sample, this clone turned up many times. The observed sequence ends 3 residues before the CDR3 terminus, with the missing tail filled in from the germline J gene. The J gene is TRBJ2-3, the V gene TRBV19, with 10 bases that match TRBD1. The length of the CDR3 is 18 residues. V shed 3 bases, J shed 6 bases, and the junction held 15 bases outside the gene matches. The germline CDR1 and CDR2 sequences are LNHDA and SQIVND (reference sequence). The CDR3: CASSIERGTGALLDTQYF. The CDR3 bases that were read are TGTGCCAGTAGTATCGAACGTGGGACAGGGGCCCTCCTGGATACG.

In this sample, this clone turned up many times. Read data end 3 residues before the CDR3 end; the end is taken from the germline J gene. The J gene is TRBJ2-7, the V gene TRBV12-3 or TRBV12-4; 7 bases are shared with TRBD1. The CDR3 is made up of 13 amino acids. Unmatched junction bases numbered 3, after V lost 4 bases and J lost 3 bases. The sequenced part of the CDR3 DNA is TGTGCCAGCAGTTGGGGGACAGACTACGAG. Translation gives CASSWGTDYE. The full CDR3 reads CASSWGTDYEQYF.

This clone has at least ten counts. The sequenced fragment ends 3 residues before the CDR3 boundary, so the rest is inferred from the germline J gene. This sequence joins TRBV10-3 and TRBJ1-5, with D unresolved. V lost 3 bases, J lost 4 bases, and 13 bases lay in between. Germline V gives CDR1 ENHRY, CDR2 SYGVKD. This CDR3 spans 15 amino acids. CDR3 DNA (partial): TGTGCCATCAGTGACCTCCCCGGTGGTAATCAGCCC. Its protein product is CAISDLPGGNQP. The entire CDR3 is CAISDLPGGNQPQHF.

This clone has a count of ten or more. This CDR3 is CASSSLYSYEQYF. Incomplete CDR3 DNA: TGTGCCAGCAGCTCGCTCTATAGTTACGAG. V is TRBV7-6 and J is TRBJ2-7; unclear D gene. The read falls 3 residues short of the CDR3 end, and the missing part is taken from the germline J gene. The CDR3 length is 13 residues. Germline V gene data show CDR1 as SGHVS and CDR2 as FNYEAQ. Between the trimmed V and J ends, which lost 4 bases and 4 bases, there was a span of 11 bases.

This clone was seen many times. Coverage ceases 3 residues before the CDR3 finishes, and the germline J gene fills in the end. This chain links TRBV5-4 with TRBJ2-7; unclear D gene. In germline, CDR1 is SGHNT, CDR2 YYREEE (reference sequence). The CDR3 extends over 13 amino acids. The V end lost 4 bases, the J end lost 3 bases, and 11 bases lay between the germline ends. The CDR3 bases that were read are TGTGCCAGCAGCCGCGACTGGATCTACGAG. Encoded protein: CASSRDWIYE. The entire CDR3 is CASSRDWIYEQYF.

This clone was seen repeatedly, ten times or more. The read is 3 residues too short to cover the CDR3 end, so that end is filled in from the germline J gene. V gene TRBV19 combines with J gene TRBJ2-7; 7 bases line up with TRBD1. J lost 2 bases, V lost 1 base, and 5 bases had no gene match. CDR3 length: 15 residues. Germline V lookup: CDR1 LNHDA, CDR2 SQIVND (reference sequence). The CDR3 loop is CASSIVKGATYEQYF. Partial CDR3 DNA: TGTGCCAGTAGTATAGTGAAGGGGGCCACCTACGAG. The full variable domain, with the rest looked up from reference TRBV19 and TRBJ2-7, is DGGITQSPKYLFRKEGQNVTLSCEQNLNHDAMYWYRQDPGQGLRLIYYSQIVNDFQKGDIAEGYSVSREKKESFPLTVTSAQKNPTAFYLCASSIVKGATYEQYFGPGTRLTVT.